Shown below are 10 T cell receptor beta chains from a single sample sequenced in a study of T cells in Graves' hyperthyroidism and ophthalmopathy. Researchers took RNA transcripts and amplified the TCR beta CDR3 regions from them. With the HTBI primer set, the TCR CDR3 went through a first round of RT-PCR. TCRdb itself ran the multiplex PCR reads through MiXCR, one entry per CDR3 protein. Of some 760,000 distinct CDR3 sequences listed, 13% to 15% were seen once; the top ten hold roughly 10%. The specimen was blood. The receptor source for this set is a woman aged 18 to 35 with Graves' hyperthyroidism.

This clonotype was detected a few times. The chain couples TRBV28 to TRBJ1-5; D remains ambiguous. V dropped 5 bases and J dropped 9 bases, with 20 bases sitting between them. Germline values: CDR1 MDHEN, CDR2 SYDVKM. The CDR3 is 15 amino acids. CDR3 nucleotide sequence: TGTGCCAGCAGTGGAAACCCCGGACGGGCCCGGCCCCAGCATTTT. Protein: CASSGNPGRARPQHF.

This clonotype came up many times. The V call is TRBV30, the J call TRBJ1-6, with D uncertain. The CDR3 extends over 14 amino acids. Trimming stripped 0 bases from V and 8 bases from J, with 11 bases between. The V gene's germline CDR1 is GTSNPN and CDR2 SVGIG (reference sequence). The CDR3 reads CAWSVGQVHSPLHF. The CDR3 region has the DNA TGTGCCTGGAGTGTTGGTCAGGTTCATTCACCCCTCCACTTT.

This clonotype was recorded at least ten times. V gene TRBV28 combines with J gene TRBJ1-2, with D perhaps TRBD1 (6 bases). The CDR3 has 14 residues. Germline V gene lookup returns CDR1 MDHEN and CDR2 SYDVKM. Trimming shortened V by 7 bases and J by 8 bases, and 20 bases separated the two germline ends. The CDR3: CASIPRAGADGYTF. DNA of the CDR3: TGTGCCAGCATCCCTCGGGCAGGGGCAGACGGCTACACCTTC.

At least ten counts were recorded for this clonotype. This rearrangement joins TRBV11-2 to TRBJ1-2; tentative D call: TRBD1 (6 bases). The V end lost 4 bases, the J end lost 8 bases, and 14 bases lay between the germline ends. Germline loops: CDR1 SGHAT, CDR2 FQNNGV. The CDR3 runs 13 residues. The CDR3: CASSWGRDGGYTF. In nucleotides, the CDR3 is TGTGCCAGCAGCTGGGGGCGCGATGGCGGCTACACCTTC.

This clonotype was found many times. This chain joins TRBV6-2 or TRBV6-3 and TRBJ2-1; TRBD2 agrees at 7 bases. CDR3 length: 13 residues. The trim removed 7 bases at V and 3 bases at J, leaving 3 bases unmatched. The germline CDR1 and CDR2 sequences are MNHEY and SVGEGT. This CDR3 reads CASTSGYYNEQFF. In DNA form, the CDR3 reads TGTGCCAGCACTAGCGGATACTACAATGAGCAGTTCTTC.

This clonotype was observed many times. The chain links TRBV7-9 to TRBJ2-1; D is unclear. Per germline, CDR1 SEHNR and CDR2 FQNEAQ (reference sequence). The CDR3 is made up of 16 amino acids. Trimming left V 5 bases short and J 5 bases short, with 19 bases between. The DNA of the CDR3 is TGTGCCAGCAGCCCCCCCCAGCTTTACGGAGACAATGAGCAGTTCTTC. Its translation is CASSPPQLYGDNEQFF.

This clonotype was detected once. This may be a read error: a much more frequent sequence differs by one nucleotide. In this CDR3 the conserved last residue, phenylalanine or tryptophan, is missing, so a read error is likely. The J gene is TRBJ2-3, the V gene TRBV30, with D possibly TRBD1 on 5 matching bases. This CDR3 spans 15 amino acids. V lost 4 bases, J lost 2 bases, and 16 bases lay in between. From germline, CDR1 is GTSNPN and CDR2 SVGIG (reference sequence). CDR3 sequence reads: CAWTPKGVNTDTQYI. In DNA, the CDR3 is TGTGCCTGGACCCCCAAAGGGGTTAACACAGATACGCAGTATATT.

The chain employs TRBV12-3 or TRBV12-4 and TRBJ2-6, with D uncertain. CDR3 length equals 16 residues. Trimming cost V 6 bases and J 0 bases, with 12 bases left between them. In DNA form, the CDR3 reads TGTGCCAGCAGACCTAAGCGTCTCTCTGGGGCCAACGTCCTGACTTTC. Protein sequence: CASRPKRLSGANVLTF.

This clonotype has only a few counts. The chain combines TRBV5-1 with TRBJ2-7, with a weak D call TRBD2 (6 bases). This CDR3 is 15 amino acids long. Germline lookup yields CDR1 SGHRS and CDR2 YFSETQ. Between the trimmed V and J ends, which lost 0 bases and 2 bases, there was a span of 12 bases. CDR3 nucleotides: TGCGCCAGCAGCTTGGCCGCGGGGTCTACCTACGAGCAGTACTTC. It translates to CASSLAAGSTYEQYF.

CDR3 residues: CASRPLGGPYEQYF. CDR3 bases: TGTGCCAGCAGACCCCTCGGGGGCCCGTACGAGCAGTACTTC. V and J are TRBV13 and TRBJ2-7; D is perhaps TRBD1 or TRBD2 (6 bases each). The CDR3 is 14 amino acids. CDR1 and CDR2 from the germline V gene are PRHDT and FYEKMQ (reference sequence). The ends were cut back, 6 bases at V and 4 bases at J, with 16 bases in the middle.